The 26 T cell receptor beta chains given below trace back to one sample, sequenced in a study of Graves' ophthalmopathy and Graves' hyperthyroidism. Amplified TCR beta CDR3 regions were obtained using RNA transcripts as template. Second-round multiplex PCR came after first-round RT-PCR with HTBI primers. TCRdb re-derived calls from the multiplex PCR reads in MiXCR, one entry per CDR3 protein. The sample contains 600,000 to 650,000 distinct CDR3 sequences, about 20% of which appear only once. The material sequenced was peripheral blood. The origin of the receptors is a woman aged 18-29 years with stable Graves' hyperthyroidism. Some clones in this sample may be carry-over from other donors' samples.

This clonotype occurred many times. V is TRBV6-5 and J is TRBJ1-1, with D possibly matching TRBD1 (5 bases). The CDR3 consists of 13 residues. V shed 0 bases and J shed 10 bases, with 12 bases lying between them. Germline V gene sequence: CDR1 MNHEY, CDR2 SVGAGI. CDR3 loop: CASSYSIAGRAFF. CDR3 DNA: TGTGCCAGCAGTTACTCGATAGCGGGACGAGCTTTCTTT.

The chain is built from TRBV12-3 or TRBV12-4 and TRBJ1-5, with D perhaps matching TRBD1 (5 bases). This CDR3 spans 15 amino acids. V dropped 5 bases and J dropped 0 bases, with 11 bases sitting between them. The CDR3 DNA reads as TGTGCCAGCAGTCCCGCGACAGATAGCAATCAGCCCCAGCATTTT. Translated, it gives CASSPATDSNQPQHF.

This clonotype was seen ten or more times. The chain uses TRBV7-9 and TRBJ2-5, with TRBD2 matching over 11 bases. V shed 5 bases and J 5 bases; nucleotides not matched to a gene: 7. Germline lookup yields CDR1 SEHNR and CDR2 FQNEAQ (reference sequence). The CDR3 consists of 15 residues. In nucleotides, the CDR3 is TGTGCCAGCAGCCCACTAGCGGGGGATCAGGAGACCCAGTACTTC. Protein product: CASSPLAGDQETQYF.

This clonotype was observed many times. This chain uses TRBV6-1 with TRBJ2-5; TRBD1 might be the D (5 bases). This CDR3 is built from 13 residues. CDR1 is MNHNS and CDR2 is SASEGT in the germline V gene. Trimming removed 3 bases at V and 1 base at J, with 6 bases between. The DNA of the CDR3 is TGTGCCAGCAGTGAGACAGTCCAAGAGACCCAGTACTTC. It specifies CASSETVQETQYF.

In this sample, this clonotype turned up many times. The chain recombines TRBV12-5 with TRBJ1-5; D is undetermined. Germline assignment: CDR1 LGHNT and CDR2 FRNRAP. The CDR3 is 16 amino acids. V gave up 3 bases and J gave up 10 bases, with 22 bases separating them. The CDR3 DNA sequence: TGTGCTAGTGGTTTCCGTCCCTTGGGCTTCGGAGGACCCCAGCATTTT. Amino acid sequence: CASGFRPLGFGGPQHF.

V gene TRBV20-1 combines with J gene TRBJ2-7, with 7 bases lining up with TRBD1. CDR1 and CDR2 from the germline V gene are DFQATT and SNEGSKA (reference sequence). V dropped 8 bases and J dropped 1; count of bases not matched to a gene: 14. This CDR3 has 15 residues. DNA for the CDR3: TGCAGTACACGGCCCGGGACAGTCTTGTCCTACGAGCAGTACTTC. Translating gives CSTRPGTVLSYEQYF.

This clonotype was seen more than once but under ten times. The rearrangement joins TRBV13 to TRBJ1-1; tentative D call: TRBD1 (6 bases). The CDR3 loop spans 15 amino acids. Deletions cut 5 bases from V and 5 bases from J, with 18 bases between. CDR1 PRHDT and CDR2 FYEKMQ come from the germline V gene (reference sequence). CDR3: CASSPPGLGATEAFF. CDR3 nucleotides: TGTGCCAGCAGCCCTCCGGGATTGGGGGCGACTGAAGCTTTCTTT.

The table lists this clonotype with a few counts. The CDR3 loop reads CSAIGQGAQYF. As DNA, the CDR3 is TGCAGTGCTATAGGACAGGGGGCGCAGTATTTT. The chain uses TRBV20-1 and TRBJ2-3, with 10 bases aligning to TRBD1. The CDR3 covers 11 residues. V was pared by 4 bases and J by 10 bases, with 2 bases of the junction left unmatched. Germline CDR1 DFQATT, CDR2 SNEGSKA (reference sequence).

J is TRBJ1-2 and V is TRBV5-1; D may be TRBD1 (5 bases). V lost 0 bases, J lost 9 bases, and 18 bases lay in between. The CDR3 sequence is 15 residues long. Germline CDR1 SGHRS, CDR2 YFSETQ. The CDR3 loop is CASSLGSVGTLSYTF. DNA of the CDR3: TGCGCCAGCAGCTTGGGCTCTGTAGGGACTCTTAGCTACACCTTC.

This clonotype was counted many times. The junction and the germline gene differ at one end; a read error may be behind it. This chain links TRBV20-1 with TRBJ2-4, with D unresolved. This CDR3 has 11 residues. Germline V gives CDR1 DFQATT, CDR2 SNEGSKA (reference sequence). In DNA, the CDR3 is TGCAGTGCTAGAGCCAAAAACATTAAGTACTTC. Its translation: CSARAKNIKYF.

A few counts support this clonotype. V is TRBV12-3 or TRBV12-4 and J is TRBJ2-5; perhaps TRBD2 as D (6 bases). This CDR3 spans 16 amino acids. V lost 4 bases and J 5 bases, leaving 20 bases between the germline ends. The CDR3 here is CASSSERVLEWETQYF. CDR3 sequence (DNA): TGTGCCAGCAGTTCGGAGCGGGTGCTCGAGTGGGAGACCCAGTACTTC.

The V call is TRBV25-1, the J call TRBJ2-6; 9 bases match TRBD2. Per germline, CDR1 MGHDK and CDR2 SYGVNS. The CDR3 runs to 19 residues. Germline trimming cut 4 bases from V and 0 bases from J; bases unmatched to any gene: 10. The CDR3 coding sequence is TGTGCCAGCAGTGCCGTAGCGGGAGCGATAGACTCTGGGGCCAACGTCCTGACTTTC. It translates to CASSAVAGAIDSGANVLTF.

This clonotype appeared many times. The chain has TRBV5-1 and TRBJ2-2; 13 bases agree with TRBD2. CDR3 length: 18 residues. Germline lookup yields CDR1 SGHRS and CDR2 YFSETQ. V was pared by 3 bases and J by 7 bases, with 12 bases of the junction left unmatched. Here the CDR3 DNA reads TGCGCCAGCAGCTCTGGACTAGCGGGGGACCTTAGTGTCGGGGAGCTGTTTTTT. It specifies CASSSGLAGDLSVGELFF.

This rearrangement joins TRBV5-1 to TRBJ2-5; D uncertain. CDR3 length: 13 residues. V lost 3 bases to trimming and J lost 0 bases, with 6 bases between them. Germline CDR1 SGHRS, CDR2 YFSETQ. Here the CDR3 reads CASSSAYQETQYF. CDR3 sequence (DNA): TGCGCCAGCAGCTCTGCCTACCAAGAGACCCAGTACTTC.

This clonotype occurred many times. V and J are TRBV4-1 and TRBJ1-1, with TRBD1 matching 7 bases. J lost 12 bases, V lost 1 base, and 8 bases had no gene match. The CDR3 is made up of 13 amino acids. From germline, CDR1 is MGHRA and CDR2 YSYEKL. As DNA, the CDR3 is TGCGCCAGCAGCCAAGTTGACAGGGAGAGTTCTTTCTTT. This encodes CASSQVDRESSFF.

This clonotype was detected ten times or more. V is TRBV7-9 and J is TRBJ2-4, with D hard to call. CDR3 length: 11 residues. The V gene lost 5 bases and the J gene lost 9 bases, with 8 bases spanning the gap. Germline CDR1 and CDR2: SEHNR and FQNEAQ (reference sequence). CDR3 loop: CASSMAGIQYF. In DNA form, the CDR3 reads TGTGCCAGCAGCATGGCTGGCATTCAGTACTTC.

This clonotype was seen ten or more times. The CDR3 here is CASSTPPASYEQYF. DNA for the CDR3: TGTGCCAGCAGCACCCCCCCGGCTTCCTACGAGCAGTACTTC. The chain uses TRBV7-2 and TRBJ2-7, with unresolved D. The CDR3 runs to 14 residues. Looked up from germline, CDR1 is SGHTA and CDR2 is FQGNSA. Trimming took 5 bases from V and 1 from J, leaving 12 bases between them.

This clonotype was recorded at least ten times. The CDR3 nucleotides are TGTGCCAGCAGTCCTAACACAGGGGGCTGGTACGAGCAGTACTTC. As protein: CASSPNTGGWYEQYF. This chain joins TRBV6-1 and TRBJ2-7; TRBD1 agrees at 9 bases. Germline-derived CDR1 and CDR2 are MNHNS and SASEGT. This CDR3 has 15 residues. Trimming cost V 5 bases and J 4 bases; bases outside gene matches: 9.

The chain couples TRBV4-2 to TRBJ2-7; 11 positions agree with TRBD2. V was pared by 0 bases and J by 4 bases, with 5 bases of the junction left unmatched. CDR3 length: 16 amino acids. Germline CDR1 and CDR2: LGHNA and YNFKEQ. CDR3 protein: CASSQDLASGRYEQYF. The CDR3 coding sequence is TGTGCCAGCAGCCAAGATTTGGCTAGCGGGAGGTACGAGCAGTACTTC.

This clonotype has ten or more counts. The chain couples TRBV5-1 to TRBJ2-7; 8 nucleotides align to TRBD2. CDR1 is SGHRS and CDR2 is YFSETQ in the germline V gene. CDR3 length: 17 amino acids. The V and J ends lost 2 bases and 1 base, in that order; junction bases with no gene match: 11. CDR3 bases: TGCGCCAGCAGCTTAGAACCGGGACTAGGGTCTTCCTACGAGCAGTACTTC. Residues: CASSLEPGLGSSYEQYF.

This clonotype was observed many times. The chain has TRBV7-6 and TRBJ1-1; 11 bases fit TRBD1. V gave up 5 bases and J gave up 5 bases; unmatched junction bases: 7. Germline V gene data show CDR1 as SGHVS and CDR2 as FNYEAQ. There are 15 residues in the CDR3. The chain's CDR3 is CASSTGQGAGTEAFF. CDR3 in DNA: TGTGCCAGCAGCACTGGACAGGGGGCTGGGACTGAAGCTTTCTTT.

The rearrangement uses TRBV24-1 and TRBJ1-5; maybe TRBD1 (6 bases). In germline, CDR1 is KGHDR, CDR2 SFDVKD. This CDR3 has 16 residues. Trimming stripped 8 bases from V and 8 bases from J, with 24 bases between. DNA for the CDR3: TGTGCCACCATTTCTAGTAGGGGGTTGGTATGCGAGCCCCAGCATTTT. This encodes CATISSRGLVCEPQHF.

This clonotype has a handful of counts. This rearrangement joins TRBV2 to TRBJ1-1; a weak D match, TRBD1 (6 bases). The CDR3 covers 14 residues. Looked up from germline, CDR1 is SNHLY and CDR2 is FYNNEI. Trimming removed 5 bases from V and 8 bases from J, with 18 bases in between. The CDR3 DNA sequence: TGTGCCAGCAGTCTCCATGCGTTGGGGGCCGAAGCTTTCTTT. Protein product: CASSLHALGAEAFF.

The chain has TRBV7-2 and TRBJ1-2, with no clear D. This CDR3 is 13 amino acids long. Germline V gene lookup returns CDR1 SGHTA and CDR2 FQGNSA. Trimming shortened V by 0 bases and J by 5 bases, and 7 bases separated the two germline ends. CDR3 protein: CASSLAAGYGYTF. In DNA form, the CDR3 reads TGTGCCAGCAGCTTAGCTGCTGGTTATGGCTACACCTTC.

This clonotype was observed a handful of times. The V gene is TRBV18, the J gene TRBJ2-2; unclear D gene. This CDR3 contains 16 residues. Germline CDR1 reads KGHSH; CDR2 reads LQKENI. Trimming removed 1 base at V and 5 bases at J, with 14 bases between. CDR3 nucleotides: TGTGCCAGCTCACCACTTTTTAACGACGGTACCGGGGAGCTGTTTTTT. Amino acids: CASSPLFNDGTGELFF.

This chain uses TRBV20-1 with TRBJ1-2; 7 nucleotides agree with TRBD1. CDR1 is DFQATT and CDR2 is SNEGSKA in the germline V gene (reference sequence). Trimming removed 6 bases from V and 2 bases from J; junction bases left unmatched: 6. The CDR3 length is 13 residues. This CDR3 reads CSAADRRNYGYTF. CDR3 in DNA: TGCAGTGCGGCGGACAGGCGAAACTATGGCTACACCTTC.